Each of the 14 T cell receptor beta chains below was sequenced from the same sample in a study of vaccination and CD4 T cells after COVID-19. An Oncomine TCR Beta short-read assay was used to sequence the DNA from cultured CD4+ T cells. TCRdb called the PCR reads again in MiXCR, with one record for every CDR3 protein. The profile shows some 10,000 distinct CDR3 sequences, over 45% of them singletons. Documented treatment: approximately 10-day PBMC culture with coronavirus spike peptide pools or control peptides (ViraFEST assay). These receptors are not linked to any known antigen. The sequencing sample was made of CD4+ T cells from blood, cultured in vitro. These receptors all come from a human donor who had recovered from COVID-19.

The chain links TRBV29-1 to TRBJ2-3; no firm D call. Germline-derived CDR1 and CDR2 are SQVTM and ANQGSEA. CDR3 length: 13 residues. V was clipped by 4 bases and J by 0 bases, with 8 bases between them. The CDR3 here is CSVVAMSTDTQYF. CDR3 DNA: TGCAGCGTTGTGGCGATGAGCACAGATACGCAGTATTTT.

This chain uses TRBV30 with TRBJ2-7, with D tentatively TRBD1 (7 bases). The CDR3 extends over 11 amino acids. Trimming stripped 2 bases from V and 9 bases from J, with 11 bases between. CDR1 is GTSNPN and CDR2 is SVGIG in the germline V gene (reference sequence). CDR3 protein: CAWSPQGGQYF. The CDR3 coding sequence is TGTGCCTGGAGTCCCCAGGGGGGGCAGTACTTC. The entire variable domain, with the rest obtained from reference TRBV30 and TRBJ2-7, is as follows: SQTIHQWPATLVQPVGSPLSLECTVEGTSNPNLYWYRQAAGRGLQLLFYSVGIGQISSEVPQNLSASRPQDRQFILSSKKLLLSDSGFYLCAWSPQGGQYFGPGTRLTVT.

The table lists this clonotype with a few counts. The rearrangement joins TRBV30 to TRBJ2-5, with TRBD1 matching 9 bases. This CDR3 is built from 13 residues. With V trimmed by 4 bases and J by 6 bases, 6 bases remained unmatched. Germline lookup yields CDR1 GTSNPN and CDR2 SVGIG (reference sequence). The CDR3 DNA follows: TGTGCCTGGACCCAGACAGGGGGAAAGACCCAGTACTTC. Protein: CAWTQTGGKTQYF.

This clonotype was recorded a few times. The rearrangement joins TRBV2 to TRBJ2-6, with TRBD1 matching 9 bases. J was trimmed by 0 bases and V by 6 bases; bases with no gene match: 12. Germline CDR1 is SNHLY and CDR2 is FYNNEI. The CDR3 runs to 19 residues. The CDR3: CASRALRDRVLSGANVLTF. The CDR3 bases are TGTGCCAGCAGAGCGCTCAGGGACAGGGTCCTCTCTGGGGCCAACGTCCTGACTTTC.

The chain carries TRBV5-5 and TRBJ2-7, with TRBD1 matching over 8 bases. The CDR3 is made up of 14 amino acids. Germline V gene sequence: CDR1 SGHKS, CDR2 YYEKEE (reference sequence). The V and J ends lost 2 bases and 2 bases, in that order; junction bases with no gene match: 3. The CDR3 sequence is CASSLGTGPYEQYF. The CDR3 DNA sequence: TGTGCCAGCAGCTTAGGGACAGGACCCTACGAGCAGTACTTC.

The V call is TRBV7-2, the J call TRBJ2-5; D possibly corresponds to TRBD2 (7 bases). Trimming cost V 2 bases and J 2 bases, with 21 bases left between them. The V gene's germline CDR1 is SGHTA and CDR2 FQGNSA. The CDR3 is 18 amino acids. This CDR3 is CASSLQRGRGPAQETQYF. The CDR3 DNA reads TGTGCCAGCAGCTTACAGCGCGGGCGGGGGCCAGCTCAAGAGACCCAGTACTTC.

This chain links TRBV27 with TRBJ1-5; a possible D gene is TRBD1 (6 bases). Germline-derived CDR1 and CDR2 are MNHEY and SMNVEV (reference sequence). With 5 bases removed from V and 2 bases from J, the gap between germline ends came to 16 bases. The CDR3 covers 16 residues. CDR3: CASSRDTTQGNQPQHF. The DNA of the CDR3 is TGTGCCAGCAGTCGGGACACCACTCAGGGCAATCAGCCCCAGCATTTT.

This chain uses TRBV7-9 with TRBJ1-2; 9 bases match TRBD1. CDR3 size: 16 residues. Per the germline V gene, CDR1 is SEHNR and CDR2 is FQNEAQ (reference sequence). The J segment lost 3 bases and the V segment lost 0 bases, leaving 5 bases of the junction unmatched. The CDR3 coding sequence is TGTGCCAGCAGCTTAGCTGGGACAGGGAGAGACTATGGCTACACCTTC. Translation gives CASSLAGTGRDYGYTF. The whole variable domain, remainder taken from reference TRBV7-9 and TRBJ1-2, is DTGVSQNPRHKITKRGQNVTFRCDPISEHNRLYWYRQTLGQGPEFLTYFQNEAQLEKSRLLSDRFSAERPKGSFSTLEIQRTEQGDSAMYLCASSLAGTGRDYGYTFGSGTRLTVV.

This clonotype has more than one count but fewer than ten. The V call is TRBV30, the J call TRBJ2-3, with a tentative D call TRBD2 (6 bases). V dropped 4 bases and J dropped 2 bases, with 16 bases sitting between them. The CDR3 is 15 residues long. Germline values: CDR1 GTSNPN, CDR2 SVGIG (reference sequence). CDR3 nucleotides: TGTGCCTGGATGGGCTGGCGGGGACTCACAGATACGCAGTATTTT. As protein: CAWMGWRGLTDTQYF. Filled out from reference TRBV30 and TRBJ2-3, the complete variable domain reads SQTIHQWPATLVQPVGSPLSLECTVEGTSNPNLYWYRQAAGRGLQLLFYSVGIGQISSEVPQNLSASRPQDRQFILSSKKLLLSDSGFYLCAWMGWRGLTDTQYFGPGTRLTVL.

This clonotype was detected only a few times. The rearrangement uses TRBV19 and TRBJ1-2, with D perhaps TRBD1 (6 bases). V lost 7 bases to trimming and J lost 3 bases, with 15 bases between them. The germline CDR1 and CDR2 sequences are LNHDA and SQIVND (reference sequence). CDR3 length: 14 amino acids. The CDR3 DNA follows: TGTGCCAGTACCCTAGGGGGAACGCACTATGGCTACACCTTC. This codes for CASTLGGTHYGYTF.

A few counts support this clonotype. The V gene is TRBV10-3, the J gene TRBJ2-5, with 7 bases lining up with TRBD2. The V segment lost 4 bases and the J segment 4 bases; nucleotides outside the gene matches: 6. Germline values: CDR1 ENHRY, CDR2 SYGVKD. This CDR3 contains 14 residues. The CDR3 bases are TGTGCCATCAGTGTAACGGGGGAGGGAGAGACCCAGTACTTC. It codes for CAISVTGEGETQYF.

The CDR3 sequence is CASSLVGGLNNEQFF. As DNA, the CDR3 is TGCGCCAGCAGCTTGGTAGGGGGCCTAAACAATGAGCAGTTCTTC. The chain recombines TRBV5-1 with TRBJ2-1, with 7 bases lining up with TRBD1. This CDR3 has 15 amino acids. Trimming cost V 0 bases and J 5 bases; bases outside gene matches: 5. Germline V CDR1 and CDR2: SGHRS, YFSETQ.

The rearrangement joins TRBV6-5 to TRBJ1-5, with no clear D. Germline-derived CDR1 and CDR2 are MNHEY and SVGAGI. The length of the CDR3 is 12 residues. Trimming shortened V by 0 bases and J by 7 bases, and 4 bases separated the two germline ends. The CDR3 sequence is CASSYSIQPQHF. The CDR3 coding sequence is TGTGCCAGCAGTTACTCGATCCAGCCCCAGCATTTT.

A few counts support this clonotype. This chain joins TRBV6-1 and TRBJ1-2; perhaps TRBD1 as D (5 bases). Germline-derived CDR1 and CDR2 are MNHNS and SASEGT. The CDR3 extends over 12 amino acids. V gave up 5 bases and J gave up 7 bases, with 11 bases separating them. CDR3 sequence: CASSRGEGGYTF. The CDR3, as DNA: TGTGCCAGCAGTCGAGGGGAGGGTGGCTACACCTTC.